One sample yielded the 25 T cell receptor beta chains listed below, sequenced in a study of beta chain features in type 1 diabetes. Expressed TCRB transcripts were sequenced because the isolated RNA had all been reverse transcribed beforehand. The assay was immunoSEQ multiplex PCR, and TCRdb's table has in-frame clones only and misses some. Of hundreds of thousands of clones in the sample, approximately 12% were seen once. The sequencing sample was made of naive CD4+ T cells from blood. Receptor source: a man younger than 30 in good health.

The chain employs TRBV6-5 and TRBJ1-2; D not certain. The V end lost 7 bases, the J end lost 2 bases, and 11 bases lay between the germline ends. CDR3 length: 13 amino acids. Looked up from germline, CDR1 is MNHEY and CDR2 is SVGAGI. Here the CDR3 DNA reads TGTGCCAGCAAGCCCCGGCGGAACTATGGCTACACCTTC. This sequence encodes CASKPRRNYGYTF.

The CDR3 DNA is TGCGCCAGCAGCTTGGACGGGGATACGCAGTATTTT. Translated, it gives CASSLDGDTQYF. This chain links TRBV5-1 with TRBJ2-3, with D unresolved. Trimming removed 0 bases at V and 6 bases at J, with 5 bases between. This CDR3 is built from 12 residues. Looked up from germline, CDR1 is SGHRS and CDR2 is YFSETQ.

There are a few counts of this clone. The chain employs TRBV4-3 and TRBJ2-7; D might be TRBD1 (5 bases). Germline V lookup: CDR1 LGHNA, CDR2 YSLEER. V lost 4 bases and J 7 bases, leaving 20 bases between the germline ends. CDR3 size: 15 residues. CDR3 in DNA: TGCGCCAGCAGCCTAACTCAGGGCAGGGCTATGGAGCAGTACTTC. This codes for CASSLTQGRAMEQYF.

This clone has more than one count but fewer than ten. The junction and the germline gene differ at one end; a read error may be behind it. The gene calls are TRBV28 and TRBJ2-1; 12 bases are shared with TRBD2. Germline V gene sequence: CDR1 MDHEN, CDR2 SYDVKM. This CDR3 has 16 residues. The CDR3 is CASIPLAGGSDNEQFF. The CDR3 region has the DNA TGTGCCAGCATTCCACTAGCGGGGGGCTCCGACAATGAGCAGTTCTTC.

The chain recombines TRBV7-9 with TRBJ2-3; no firm D call. The ends were cut back, 5 bases at V and 0 bases at J, with 6 bases in the middle. CDR1 and CDR2 (germline): SEHNR, FQNEAQ (reference sequence). The CDR3 runs 13 residues. CDR3 in DNA: TGTGCCAGCAGCCGTCCTAGCACAGATACGCAGTATTTT. Translated: CASSRPSTDTQYF.

The chain has TRBV7-2 and TRBJ1-2, with no clear D. This CDR3 has 14 residues. Germline assignment: CDR1 SGHTA and CDR2 FQGNSA. The V and J ends lost 4 bases and 2 bases respectively, with 11 bases between them. DNA for the CDR3: TGTGCCAGCAGCTACGGTTACGCGAACTATGGCTACACCTTC. It encodes CASSYGYANYGYTF.

The genes are TRBV30 and TRBJ1-1; D remains ambiguous. Germline CDR1 GTSNPN, CDR2 SVGIG (reference sequence). Trimming took off 4 bases at V and 4 bases at J, with 22 bases between the two ends. CDR3 size: 16 residues. The CDR3, as DNA: TGTGCCTGGATTTCCGTACAGAGGGTATTAATCACTGAAGCTTTCTTT. As protein: CAWISVQRVLITEAFF.

This clone showed up just a few times. V usage is TRBV19 and J usage is TRBJ1-2, with 7 bases identical to TRBD1. The trim removed 5 bases at V and 5 bases at J, leaving 5 bases unmatched. From germline, CDR1 is LNHDA and CDR2 SQIVND (reference sequence). This CDR3 is 13 amino acids long. CDR3 sequence reads: CASSPQGNYGYTF. The CDR3 nucleotides are TGTGCCAGTAGTCCACAGGGGAATTATGGCTACACCTTC. Filled out from reference TRBV19 and TRBJ1-2, the complete variable domain reads DGGITQSPKYLFRKEGQNVTLSCEQNLNHDAMYWYRQDPGQGLRLIYYSQIVNDFQKGDIAEGYSVSREKKESFPLTVTSAQKNPTAFYLCASSPQGNYGYTFGSGTRLTVV.

The rearrangement joins TRBV16 to TRBJ2-1, with 7 nucleotides matching TRBD2. V shed 2 bases and J 7 bases; nucleotides not matched to a gene: 2. The CDR3 runs to 13 residues. Germline lookup yields CDR1 KGHSY and CDR2 FQNENV. The CDR3 DNA sequence: TGTGCCAGCAGCCAACGGGAGGAAAATGAGCAGTTCTTC. Amino acids: CASSQREENEQFF.

There are a few counts of this clone. The chain is built from TRBV30 and TRBJ1-5; no definite D call. Trimming removed 2 bases at V and 1 base at J, with 12 bases between. CDR1 and CDR2 (germline): GTSNPN, SVGIG (reference sequence). The CDR3 extends over 15 amino acids. CDR3 nucleotides: TGTGCCTGGAGTACACCAGGTTCGAGCAATCAGCCCCAGCATTTT. Protein product: CAWSTPGSSNQPQHF.

This chain uses TRBV5-5 with TRBJ1-1; D is unclear. The germline V gene has CDR1 SGHKS and CDR2 YYEKEE (reference sequence). V was trimmed by 0 bases and J by 1 base, leaving 10 bases between them. The CDR3 is 15 residues long. The CDR3 DNA follows: TGTGCCAGCAGCTTGGACCGACGGGGGAACACTGAAGCTTTCTTT. This sequence encodes CASSLDRRGNTEAFF.

The chain has TRBV5-4 and TRBJ2-5; TRBD1 agrees at 10 bases. This CDR3 is 18 amino acids long. V trimming: 4 bases; J trimming: 3 bases; junction bases outside the gene matches: 15. CDR1 and CDR2 from the germline V gene are SGHNT and YYREEE (reference sequence). The CDR3 nucleotides read TGTGCCAGCAGCCTGACCGGGACAGGGGTCCCAAACAAAGAGACCCAGTACTTC. Residues: CASSLTGTGVPNKETQYF. The full variable domain, rest sourced from reference TRBV5-4 and TRBJ2-5, is ETGVTQSPTHLIKTRGQQVTLRCSSQSGHNTVSWYQQALGQGPQFIFQYYREEENGRGNFPPRFSGLQFPNYSSELNVNALELDDSALYLCASSLTGTGVPNKETQYFGPGTRLLVL.

Only a few counts were recorded for this clone. This chain uses TRBV19 with TRBJ2-3; 7 bases map to TRBD2. The length of the CDR3 is 14 residues. J lost 4 bases, V lost 10 bases, and 11 bases had no gene match. From germline, CDR1 is LNHDA and CDR2 SQIVND (reference sequence). CDR3 loop: CATPGRENPDTQYF. As DNA, the CDR3 is TGTGCCACCCCGGGGCGGGAGAATCCAGATACGCAGTATTTT.

The rearrangement joins TRBV28 to TRBJ2-2; a possible D gene is TRBD2 (6 bases). The CDR3 is 16 residues long. V was pared by 0 bases and J by 2 bases, with 10 bases between. CDR1 is MDHEN and CDR2 is SYDVKM in the germline V gene. CDR3 sequence reads: CASSLWRLDNTGELFF. The DNA for the CDR3 is TGTGCCAGCAGTTTATGGAGACTAGACAACACCGGGGAGCTGTTTTTT.

V usage is TRBV6-6 and J usage is TRBJ1-5; 8 positions agree with TRBD1. CDR3 size: 15 residues. CDR1 and CDR2 (germline): MNHNY, SVGAGI (reference sequence). The V gene end was trimmed by 4 bases and the J gene end by 7 bases; junction bases not matched to a gene: 9. This CDR3 is CASSSIGQGQQPQHF. Written as DNA, the CDR3 is TGTGCCAGCAGTTCTATTGGACAGGGACAACAGCCCCAGCATTTT.

The V call is TRBV7-2, the J call TRBJ1-2; D call uncertain. Trimming removed 3 bases from V and 7 bases from J, with 6 bases in between. CDR1 SGHTA and CDR2 FQGNSA come from the germline V gene. This CDR3 spans 11 amino acids. The CDR3 here is CASSLLAGYTF. The CDR3, as DNA: TGTGCCAGCAGCTTGTTAGCTGGCTACACCTTC.

V usage is TRBV6-5 and J usage is TRBJ2-1, with 7 nucleotides matching TRBD2. Losses at the gene ends were 4 bases for V and 7 bases for J; bases not matched to a gene: 10. Germline-derived CDR1 and CDR2 are MNHEY and SVGAGI. This CDR3 region has 15 residues. The CDR3 nucleotides read TGTGCCAGCAGTTCACTAGCGATAACTCCGAATGAGCAGTTCTTC. It codes for CASSSLAITPNEQFF.

This clone was detected only a few times. The rearrangement uses TRBV11-2 and TRBJ1-2; D unresolved. In germline, CDR1 is SGHAT, CDR2 FQNNGV. The CDR3 loop spans 15 amino acids. Trimming took 0 bases from V and 7 from J, leaving 15 bases between them. CDR3 residues: CASSLDRSLAAGYTF. In DNA form, the CDR3 reads TGTGCCAGCAGCTTAGATCGGAGTTTAGCTGCTGGCTACACCTTC.

This clone was found a few times. This chain links TRBV13 with TRBJ2-7, with TRBD1 matching 9 bases. The CDR3 length is 14 residues. Unmatched junction bases numbered 3, after V lost 3 bases and J lost 3 bases. The V gene's germline CDR1 is PRHDT and CDR2 FYEKMQ (reference sequence). The CDR3 DNA reads TGTGCCAGCAGCTTCGGGACAGGGAACTACGAGCAGTACTTC. It encodes CASSFGTGNYEQYF.

V gene TRBV18 combines with J gene TRBJ1-1; TRBD1 might be the D (6 bases). The V end lost 0 bases, the J end lost 11 bases, and 19 bases lay between the germline ends. The CDR3 is made up of 15 amino acids. The germline gives CDR1 KGHSH, CDR2 LQKENI. The CDR3 DNA is TGTGCCAGCTCACCACCGTCGGGGGGCGGTTTTAAGGCTTTCTTT. Its translation: CASSPPSGGGFKAFF.

This sequence joins TRBV7-2 and TRBJ1-5; D remains ambiguous. This CDR3 is built from 14 residues. Per germline, CDR1 SGHTA and CDR2 FQGNSA. V was cut by 3 bases and J by 3 bases, with 9 bases left in between. The CDR3 nucleotides are TGTGCCAGCAGCTTTAACAGTCCCAATCAGCCCCAGCATTTT. It translates to CASSFNSPNQPQHF.

This sequence joins TRBV29-1 and TRBJ1-4, with 7 bases that match TRBD1. Germline trimming cut 7 bases from V and 7 bases from J; bases unmatched to any gene: 12. From germline, CDR1 is SQVTM and CDR2 ANQGSEA. The CDR3 length is 14 residues. In DNA, the CDR3 is TGCAGCGCAACCCCCGGGACAGAGGGTGAAAAACTGTTTTTT. It encodes CSATPGTEGEKLFF.

This clone came up a few times. Other DNA sequences of this sample code for an identical CDR3. V is TRBV5-1 and J is TRBJ2-1; 8 nucleotides match TRBD2. Germline V gene data show CDR1 as SGHRS and CDR2 as YFSETQ. CDR3 length equals 13 residues. V lost 2 bases and J lost 5; bases outside the gene matches: 0. This CDR3 is CASSFGGDNEQFF. The CDR3 coding sequence is TGCGCCAGCAGCTTCGGGGGGGACAATGAGCAGTTCTTC.

The rearrangement joins TRBV5-4 to TRBJ2-2; D remains ambiguous. Deletions cut 0 bases from V and 4 bases from J, with 4 bases between. CDR3 size: 13 residues. The germline V gene encodes CDR1 SGHNT and CDR2 YYREEE (reference sequence). The CDR3 loop reads CASSLGPTGELFF. The CDR3 DNA reads TGTGCCAGCAGCTTGGGGCCCACCGGGGAGCTGTTTTTT. The full variable domain, completed using reference TRBV5-4 and TRBJ2-2, is ETGVTQSPTHLIKTRGQQVTLRCSSQSGHNTVSWYQQALGQGPQFIFQYYREEENGRGNFPPRFSGLQFPNYSSELNVNALELDDSALYLCASSLGPTGELFFGEGSRLTVL.

This CDR3 is CASSPRASGPNEQFF. In DNA, the CDR3 is TGTGCCAGCTCACCACGGGCTAGCGGACCCAATGAGCAGTTCTTC. This chain links TRBV18 with TRBJ2-1; 7 nucleotides line up with TRBD2. Germline CDR1 reads KGHSH; CDR2 reads LQKENI. The CDR3 totals 15 residues. J was trimmed by 6 bases and V by 1 base; bases with no gene match: 6.